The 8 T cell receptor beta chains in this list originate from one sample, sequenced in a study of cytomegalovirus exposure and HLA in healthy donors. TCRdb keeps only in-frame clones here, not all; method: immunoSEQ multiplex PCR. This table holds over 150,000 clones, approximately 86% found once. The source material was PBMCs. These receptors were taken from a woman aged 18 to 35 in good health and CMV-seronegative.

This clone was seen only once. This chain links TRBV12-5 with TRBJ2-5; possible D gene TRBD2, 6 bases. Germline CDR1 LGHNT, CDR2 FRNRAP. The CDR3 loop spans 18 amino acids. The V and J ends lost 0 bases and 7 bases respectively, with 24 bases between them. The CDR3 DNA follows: TGTGCTAGTGGTTTGGTCCCTTTCATGTTGACTCCAGCGGGGACCCAGTACTTC. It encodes CASGLVPFMLTPAGTQYF.

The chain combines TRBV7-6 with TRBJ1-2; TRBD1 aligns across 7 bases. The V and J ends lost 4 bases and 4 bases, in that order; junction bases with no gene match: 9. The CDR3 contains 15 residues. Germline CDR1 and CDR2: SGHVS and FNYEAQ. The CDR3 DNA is TGTGCCAGCAGCTCTCGACAGGGCCACAGCTATGGCTACACCTTC. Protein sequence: CASSSRQGHSYGYTF. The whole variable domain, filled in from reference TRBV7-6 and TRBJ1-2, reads GAGVSQSPRYKVTKRGQDVALRCDPISGHVSLYWYRQALGQGPEFLTYFNYEAQQDKSGLPNDRFSAERPEGSISTLTIQRTEQRDSAMYRCASSSRQGHSYGYTFGSGTRLTVV.

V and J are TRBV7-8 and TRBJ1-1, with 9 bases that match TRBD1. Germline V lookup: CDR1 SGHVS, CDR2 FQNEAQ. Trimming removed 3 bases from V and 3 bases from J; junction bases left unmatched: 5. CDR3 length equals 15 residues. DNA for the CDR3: TGTGCCAGCAGCTTCTCGGGACAGGGTGACACTGAAGCTTTCTTT. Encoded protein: CASSFSGQGDTEAFF.

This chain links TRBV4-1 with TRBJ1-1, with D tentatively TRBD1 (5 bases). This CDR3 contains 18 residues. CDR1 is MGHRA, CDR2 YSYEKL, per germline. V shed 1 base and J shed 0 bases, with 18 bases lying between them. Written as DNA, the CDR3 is TGCGCCAGCAGCCAAGGAACCCAGGCAGGGCGGATGAACACTGAAGCTTTCTTT. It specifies CASSQGTQAGRMNTEAFF.

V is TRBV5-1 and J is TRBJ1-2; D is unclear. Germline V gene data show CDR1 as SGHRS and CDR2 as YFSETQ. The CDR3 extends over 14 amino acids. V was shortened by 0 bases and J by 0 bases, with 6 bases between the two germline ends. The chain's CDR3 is CASSLGAPNYGYTF. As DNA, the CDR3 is TGCGCCAGCAGCTTGGGGGCTCCTAACTATGGCTACACCTTC.

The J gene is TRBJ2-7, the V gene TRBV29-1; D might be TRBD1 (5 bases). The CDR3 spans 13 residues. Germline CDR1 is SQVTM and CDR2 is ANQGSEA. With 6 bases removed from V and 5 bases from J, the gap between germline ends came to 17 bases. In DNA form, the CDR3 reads TGCAGCGTCCGGAAGGGGTGGGAAGACGAGCAGTACTTC. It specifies CSVRKGWEDEQYF.

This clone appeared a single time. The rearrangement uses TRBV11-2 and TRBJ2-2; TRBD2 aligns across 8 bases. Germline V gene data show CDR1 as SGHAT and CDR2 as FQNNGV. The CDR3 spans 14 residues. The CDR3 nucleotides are TGTATCAGCACGGGAGGGTCGAACACCGGGGAGCTGTTTTTT. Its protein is CISTGGSNTGELFF.

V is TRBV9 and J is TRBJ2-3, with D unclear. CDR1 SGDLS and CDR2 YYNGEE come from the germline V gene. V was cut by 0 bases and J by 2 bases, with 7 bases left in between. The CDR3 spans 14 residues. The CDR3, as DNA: TGTGCCAGCAGCGTAGGTAGCCCCACAGATACGCAGTATTTT. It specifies CASSVGSPTDTQYF. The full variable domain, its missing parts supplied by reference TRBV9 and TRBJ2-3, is DSGVTQTPKHLITATGQRVTLRCSPRSGDLSVYWYQQSLDQGLQFLIQYYNGEERAKGNILERFSAQQFPDLHSELNLSSLELGDSALYFCASSVGSPTDTQYFGPGTRLTVL.